This T cell receptor beta chain was documented in a study of T cell repertoires in cytomegalovirus infection. The germline V gene encodes CDR1 DFQATT and CDR2 SNEGSKA (reference sequence). V gave up 6 bases and J gave up 3 bases, with 12 bases separating them. The CDR3 consists of 13 residues. TCRdb re-derived calls from the reads in MiXCR, one entry per CDR3 protein. Of roughly 180,000 distinct CDR3 sequences in the sample, 17% are singletons; the top ten hold under 30%. This sequence joins TRBV20-1 and TRBJ2-1; D is possibly TRBD2 (7 bases). The sequence was obtained from a human donor in good health (CMV status not recorded). Some clones in this sample may be carry-over from other donors' samples. Sequenced sample: CD8+ T cells from PBMCs. In DNA form, the CDR3 reads TGCAGTGCATGGCGGGGGCTCTACAATGAGCAGTTCTTC. Translation: CSAWRGLYNEQFF.